The 21 T cell receptor beta chains presented below share a single source sample, sequenced in a study of T cells in Graves' hyperthyroidism and ophthalmopathy. Authors of the study amplified TCR beta CDR3 regions from RNA transcripts. The TCR CDR3 was amplified in a first-round RT-PCR using the HTBI primer set. One entry per CDR3 protein results from TCRdb running MiXCR on the multiplex PCR reads. Of roughly 400,000 distinct CDR3 sequences in the sample, over 13% were seen once. The sequencing input was blood. The receptors originated from a man between 50 and 59 years old with Graves' ophthalmopathy.

Remarks on this clonotype: The missing conserved phenylalanine or tryptophan at the end of this CDR3 makes a read error likely. The chain recombines TRBV11-1 with TRBJ2-1, with 7 bases fitting TRBD2. The CDR3 runs 16 residues. CDR1 is SGHAT and CDR2 is FQDESV in the germline V gene (reference sequence). The CDR3 DNA sequence: TGTGCCGGCAGCTTAGTCGGGGGGAGCTCCTACAATGAGCAGTTCTTA. Its translation: CAGSLVGGSSYNEQFL.

This clonotype was found many times. The chain has TRBV7-3 and TRBJ1-2, with 8 bases that match TRBD1. Germline V gene lookup returns CDR1 SGHTA and CDR2 FQGTGA. The ends lost 1 base at V and 2 bases at J; junction bases unmatched: 0. The CDR3 is made up of 14 amino acids. The CDR3 is CASSLRQGNYGYTF. In nucleotides, the CDR3 is TGTGCCAGCAGCTTAAGACAGGGGAACTATGGCTACACCTTC.

The chain has TRBV5-1 and TRBJ2-2, with D tentatively TRBD1 or TRBD2 (5 bases each). Germline CDR1 is SGHRS and CDR2 is YFSETQ. The CDR3 contains 14 residues. The V end lost 3 bases, the J end lost 6 bases, and 12 bases lay between the germline ends. This CDR3 is CASSSPGPSGELFF. CDR3 DNA: TGCGCCAGCAGCTCTCCGGGGCCCTCCGGGGAGCTGTTTTTT.

V is TRBV6-5 and J is TRBJ1-1; D ambiguous. This CDR3 is 13 amino acids long. Trimming cost V 3 bases and J 0 bases, with 5 bases left between them. Looked up from germline, CDR1 is MNHEY and CDR2 is SVGAGI. Here the CDR3 DNA reads TGTGCCAGCAGTTATGAGATGAACACTGAAGCTTTCTTT. Protein sequence: CASSYEMNTEAFF.

Many counts were recorded for this clonotype. J is TRBJ2-1 and V is TRBV5-1, with TRBD1 matching over 8 bases. The J segment lost 7 bases and the V segment lost 2 bases, leaving 5 bases of the junction unmatched. The CDR3 is made up of 14 amino acids. Germline V gene sequence: CDR1 SGHRS, CDR2 YFSETQ. The CDR3 here is CASSFRQGNNEQFF. The DNA of the CDR3 is TGCGCCAGCAGCTTCAGACAGGGGAATAATGAGCAGTTCTTC.

As regards this clonotype: At one end the junction does not follow the germline gene, possibly because of a read error. The chain employs TRBV3-1 and TRBJ2-1; D might be TRBD2 (6 bases). The CDR3 contains 13 residues. Germline CDR1 and CDR2: LGHDT and YNNKEL (reference sequence). DNA for the CDR3: TGTGCCAGCAGCCAAGAACTTACTAGCACAATAATCTTC. This encodes CASSQELTSTIIF.

This clonotype was counted ten times or more. The chain employs TRBV7-9 and TRBJ1-4; D unclear. This CDR3 has 14 amino acids. With 1 base removed from V and 4 bases from J, the gap between germline ends came to 7 bases. Germline lookup yields CDR1 SEHNR and CDR2 FQNEAQ (reference sequence). The CDR3 loop reads CASSLGGDNEKLFF. DNA of the CDR3: TGTGCCAGCAGCTTAGGCGGGGATAATGAAAAACTGTTTTTT.

This clonotype was picked up a small number of times. The chain recombines TRBV12-3 or TRBV12-4 with TRBJ2-2, with D possibly TRBD2 on 5 matching bases. The CDR3 loop spans 14 amino acids. V was pared by 4 bases and J by 4 bases, with 10 bases between. CDR3 in DNA: TGTGCCAGCAGTTCAGCGGTAGGCACCGGGGAGCTGTTTTTT. This encodes CASSSAVGTGELFF.

This clonotype was detected many times. CDR3 sequence (DNA): TGTGCCAGCTCACCACCGAACAGGGCAACTAATGAAAAACTGTTTTTT. Its translation is CASSPPNRATNEKLFF. The J gene is TRBJ1-4, the V gene TRBV18; tentative D call: TRBD1 (6 bases). The germline V gene has CDR1 KGHSH and CDR2 LQKENI. This CDR3 contains 16 residues. The V end lost 0 bases, the J end lost 0 bases, and 8 bases lay between the germline ends.

This clonotype was seen many times. The chain joins TRBV20-1 to TRBJ2-7; 7 bases are shared with TRBD1. Germline trimming cut 1 base from V and 5 bases from J; bases unmatched to any gene: 8. Germline V gene lookup returns CDR1 DFQATT and CDR2 SNEGSKA (reference sequence). The CDR3 consists of 14 residues. The CDR3 reads CSARGSTGLDEQYF. CDR3 DNA: TGCAGTGCTAGAGGGTCGACAGGGCTGGACGAGCAGTACTTC.

Many counts were recorded for this clonotype. The chain links TRBV20-1 to TRBJ2-1, with TRBD1 matching over 7 bases. V shed 6 bases and J 9 bases; nucleotides not matched to a gene: 8. The CDR3 is 12 amino acids. The germline gives CDR1 DFQATT, CDR2 SNEGSKA (reference sequence). CDR3 DNA sequence: TGCAGTGCCACGGACAGGCACCTTGAGCAGTTCTTC. As protein: CSATDRHLEQFF.

V is TRBV9 and J is TRBJ2-1, with D possibly matching TRBD2 (6 bases). This CDR3 is built from 15 residues. CDR1 and CDR2 (germline): SGDLS, YYNGEE. Trimming pared 3 bases from V and 1 base from J, leaving 11 bases between. CDR3 loop: CASSGLSGSYNEQFF. The CDR3 DNA is TGTGCCAGCAGCGGGTTGAGCGGGTCCTACAATGAGCAGTTCTTC.

The chain joins TRBV5-1 to TRBJ2-7; tentatively, D is TRBD1 or TRBD2 (6 bases each). The CDR3 spans 17 residues. The germline V and J ends were trimmed by 1 base and 3 bases, with 20 bases remaining between them. Germline CDR1 SGHRS, CDR2 YFSETQ. In nucleotides, the CDR3 is TGCGCCAGCAGCTTGATGGGGGGCCCGCGGGGCTACTACGAGCAGTACTTC. Protein: CASSLMGGPRGYYEQYF.

About this clonotype itself: Relative to the germline gene, one junction end is altered; a read error may explain this. The rearrangement uses TRBV7-9 and TRBJ2-7; D not certain. This CDR3 contains 12 residues. Germline CDR1 reads SEHNR; CDR2 reads FQNEAQ (reference sequence). CDR3 in DNA: TGTGCCAGCACCTTAGGACGGGACGAGCAGTACTTC. This gives the protein CASTLGRDEQYF.

The V and J genes are TRBV27 and TRBJ2-2; 7 bases line up with TRBD1. Germline V gene lookup returns CDR1 MNHEY and CDR2 SMNVEV (reference sequence). V lost 6 bases and J lost 5; bases outside the gene matches: 3. This CDR3 is built from 13 residues. CDR3 amino acids: CASRKQGTGELFF. The CDR3 DNA reads TGTGCCAGCAGGAAACAGGGGACCGGGGAGCTGTTTTTT.

This clonotype has ten or more counts. The chain employs TRBV20-1 and TRBJ2-7; 10 nucleotides align to TRBD2. The ends lost 3 bases at V and 2 bases at J; junction bases unmatched: 4. Per the germline V gene, CDR1 is DFQATT and CDR2 is SNEGSKA (reference sequence). The CDR3 covers 14 residues. CDR3 DNA: TGCAGTGCTAGGGCAGCGGGAGGGCCCTACGAGCAGTACTTC. It yields the protein CSARAAGGPYEQYF.

This clonotype has more than one count but fewer than ten. The gene calls are TRBV12-3 or TRBV12-4 and TRBJ2-1, with 10 positions matching TRBD2. The CDR3 has 14 residues. J lost 4 bases, V lost 6 bases, and 3 bases had no gene match. The CDR3 here is CASSLAGDYNEQFF. The CDR3 DNA is TGTGCCAGCAGCCTAGCGGGAGATTACAATGAGCAGTTCTTC.

This clonotype was seen more than once but under ten times. Mismatch with germline at one junction end may stem from a read error. The rearrangement uses TRBV28 and TRBJ2-7; TRBD1 aligns across 11 bases. The CDR3 runs to 14 residues. The germline gives CDR1 MDHEN, CDR2 SYDVKM. The CDR3 nucleotides are TGTGCCATCAGTACGGGACAGGGGGTCTACGAGCAGTACTTC. This encodes CAISTGQGVYEQYF.

The chain combines TRBV9 with TRBJ2-2; 7 bases agree with TRBD2. Germline CDR1 is SGDLS and CDR2 is YYNGEE. This CDR3 contains 15 residues. After removal of 3 bases from V and 4 bases from J, the junction contained 6 bases not matched to a gene. CDR3 DNA sequence: TGTGCCAGCAGCGCCGGACTAGTTGGCACCGGGGAGCTGTTTTTT. Residues: CASSAGLVGTGELFF.

The chain uses TRBV20-1 and TRBJ2-7, with D possibly being TRBD1 or TRBD2 (6 bases each). Trimming stripped 1 base from V and 3 bases from J, with 19 bases between. The CDR3 loop spans 16 amino acids. The V gene's germline CDR1 is DFQATT and CDR2 SNEGSKA (reference sequence). CDR3 sequence: CSARVPGGEGGYEQYF. The DNA for the CDR3 is TGCAGTGCTAGAGTTCCCGGGGGCGAGGGTGGCTACGAGCAGTACTTC.

V usage is TRBV19 and J usage is TRBJ2-7, with D hard to call. Per germline, CDR1 LNHDA and CDR2 SQIVND (reference sequence). This CDR3 is built from 13 residues. V lost 4 bases and J lost 2, with 9 bases in between. The CDR3 protein is CASSKQLTYEQYF. The DNA for the CDR3 is TGTGCCAGTAGTAAACAACTAACCTACGAGCAGTACTTC.